This TCR beta chain was observed in a study of vaccination and CD4 T cells after COVID-19. Study in general: Overlapping SARS-CoV-2, HCoV-NL63, HCoV-OC43 and HCoV-229E spike peptides were used to stimulate cells.

Sequencing of the DNA from cultured CD4+ T cells was carried out with the Oncomine TCR Beta short-read assay. TCRdb passed the PCR reads through MiXCR, listing each CDR3 protein once. The sample holds approximately 3,600 distinct CDR3 sequences; approximately 20% are singletons and the top ten take about 15%. This sample's treatment: roughly 11-day PBMC culture with coronavirus spike peptide pools or control peptides (ViraFEST assay). During the years 2011-2018, before the COVID-19 pandemic, the unexposed donor's CD4+ T cells were collected. The CDR3 has 14 residues. V was clipped by 0 bases and J by 6 bases; unmatched bases: 3. Per germline, CDR1 DFQATT and CDR2 SNEGSKA (reference sequence). This clonotype was counted only a few times. Its antigen is not identified.

Sequencing was performed on CD4+ T cells from blood, cultured in vitro. The TCR was taken from a human donor in good health. The chain carries TRBV20-1 and TRBJ1-5; 9 nucleotides line up with TRBD1. CDR3 protein: CSAREGTGTQPQHF. The CDR3 DNA reads as TGCAGTGCTAGAGAGGGGACAGGGACTCAGCCCCAGCATTTT.